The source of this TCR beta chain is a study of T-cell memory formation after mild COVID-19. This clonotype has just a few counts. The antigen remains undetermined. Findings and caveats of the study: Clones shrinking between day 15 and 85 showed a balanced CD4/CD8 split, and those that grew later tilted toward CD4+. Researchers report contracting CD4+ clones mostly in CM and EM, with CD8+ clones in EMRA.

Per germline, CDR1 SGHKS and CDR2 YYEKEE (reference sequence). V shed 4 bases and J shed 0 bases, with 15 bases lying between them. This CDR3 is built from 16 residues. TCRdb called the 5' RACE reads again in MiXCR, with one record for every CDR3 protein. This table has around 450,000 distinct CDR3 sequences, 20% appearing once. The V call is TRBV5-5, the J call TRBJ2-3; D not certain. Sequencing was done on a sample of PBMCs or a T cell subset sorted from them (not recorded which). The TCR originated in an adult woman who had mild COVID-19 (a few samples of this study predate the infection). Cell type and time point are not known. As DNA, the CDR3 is TGTGCCAGCAGCCACCAGATACAGACTAGCACAGATACGCAGTATTTT. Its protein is CASSHQIQTSTDTQYF.